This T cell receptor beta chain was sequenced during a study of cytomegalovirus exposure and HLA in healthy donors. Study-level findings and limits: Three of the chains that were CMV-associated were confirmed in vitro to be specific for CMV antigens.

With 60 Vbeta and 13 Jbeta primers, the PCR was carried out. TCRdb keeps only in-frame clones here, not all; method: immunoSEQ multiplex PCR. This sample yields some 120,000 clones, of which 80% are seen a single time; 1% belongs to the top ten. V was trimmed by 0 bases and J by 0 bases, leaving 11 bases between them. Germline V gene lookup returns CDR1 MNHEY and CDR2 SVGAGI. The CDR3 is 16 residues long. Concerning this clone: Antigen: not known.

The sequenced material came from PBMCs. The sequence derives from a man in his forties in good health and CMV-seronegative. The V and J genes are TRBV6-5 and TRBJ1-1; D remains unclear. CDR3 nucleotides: TGTGCCAGCAGTTACTCGCGGGAAAAGATGAACACTGAAGCTTTCTTT. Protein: CASSYSREKMNTEAFF.